One sample yielded the 5 T cell receptor beta chains listed below, sequenced in a study of blood T cell repertoires in COVID-19. Using immunoSEQ multiplex PCR, the repertoire was profiled, and TCRdb retains in-frame clones only, with some absent. Of about 74,000 clones listed, 84% were seen once; the top ten hold 7.5% to 9%. The material sequenced was peripheral blood. These receptors were collected from a man aged 45-65 years with active COVID-19.

This chain links TRBV12-3 or TRBV12-4 with TRBJ2-2; D is uncertain. CDR3 size: 13 residues. Trimming shortened V by 3 bases and J by 6 bases, and 8 bases separated the two germline ends. CDR3 nucleotide sequence: TGTGCCAGCAGTTTTAGAGTGGCCGGGGAGCTGTTTTTT. Protein: CASSFRVAGELFF.

This clone was seen a few times. The genes are TRBV9 and TRBJ2-7; 11 nucleotides agree with TRBD2. The ends lost 3 bases at V and 3 bases at J; junction bases unmatched: 5. The V gene's germline CDR1 is SGDLS and CDR2 YYNGEE. This CDR3 contains 15 residues. The CDR3 sequence: CASSGEGTSGYEQYF. The CDR3 coding sequence is TGTGCCAGCAGCGGAGAGGGGACTAGCGGCTACGAGCAGTACTTC.

J is TRBJ2-1 and V is TRBV27; 8 bases are a match to TRBD1. CDR1 is MNHEY, CDR2 SMNVEV, per germline (reference sequence). J was trimmed by 4 bases and V by 6 bases; bases with no gene match: 5. This CDR3 is 14 amino acids long. CDR3 in amino acids: CASSLTGGYNEQFF. The DNA of the CDR3 is TGTGCCAGCAGCCTAACAGGGGGGTACAATGAGCAGTTCTTC.

The chain has TRBV30 and TRBJ1-4; D is unresolved. Trimming stripped 4 bases from V and 5 bases from J, with 5 bases between. CDR3 length: 11 residues. Germline loops: CDR1 GTSNPN, CDR2 SVGIG (reference sequence). Here the CDR3 DNA reads TGTGCCTGGAACAGAAATGAAAAACTGTTTTTT. Its translation: CAWNRNEKLFF.

This sequence joins TRBV6-6 and TRBJ2-2; 11 bases agree with TRBD1. This CDR3 is built from 15 residues. V lost 6 bases to trimming and J lost 5 bases; unmatched junction nucleotides: 5. Germline CDR1 and CDR2: MNHNY and SVGAGI (reference sequence). The CDR3 sequence is CASSSGQGGTGELFF. The CDR3 region has the DNA TGTGCCAGCAGCTCGGGACAGGGGGGGACCGGGGAGCTGTTTTTT.